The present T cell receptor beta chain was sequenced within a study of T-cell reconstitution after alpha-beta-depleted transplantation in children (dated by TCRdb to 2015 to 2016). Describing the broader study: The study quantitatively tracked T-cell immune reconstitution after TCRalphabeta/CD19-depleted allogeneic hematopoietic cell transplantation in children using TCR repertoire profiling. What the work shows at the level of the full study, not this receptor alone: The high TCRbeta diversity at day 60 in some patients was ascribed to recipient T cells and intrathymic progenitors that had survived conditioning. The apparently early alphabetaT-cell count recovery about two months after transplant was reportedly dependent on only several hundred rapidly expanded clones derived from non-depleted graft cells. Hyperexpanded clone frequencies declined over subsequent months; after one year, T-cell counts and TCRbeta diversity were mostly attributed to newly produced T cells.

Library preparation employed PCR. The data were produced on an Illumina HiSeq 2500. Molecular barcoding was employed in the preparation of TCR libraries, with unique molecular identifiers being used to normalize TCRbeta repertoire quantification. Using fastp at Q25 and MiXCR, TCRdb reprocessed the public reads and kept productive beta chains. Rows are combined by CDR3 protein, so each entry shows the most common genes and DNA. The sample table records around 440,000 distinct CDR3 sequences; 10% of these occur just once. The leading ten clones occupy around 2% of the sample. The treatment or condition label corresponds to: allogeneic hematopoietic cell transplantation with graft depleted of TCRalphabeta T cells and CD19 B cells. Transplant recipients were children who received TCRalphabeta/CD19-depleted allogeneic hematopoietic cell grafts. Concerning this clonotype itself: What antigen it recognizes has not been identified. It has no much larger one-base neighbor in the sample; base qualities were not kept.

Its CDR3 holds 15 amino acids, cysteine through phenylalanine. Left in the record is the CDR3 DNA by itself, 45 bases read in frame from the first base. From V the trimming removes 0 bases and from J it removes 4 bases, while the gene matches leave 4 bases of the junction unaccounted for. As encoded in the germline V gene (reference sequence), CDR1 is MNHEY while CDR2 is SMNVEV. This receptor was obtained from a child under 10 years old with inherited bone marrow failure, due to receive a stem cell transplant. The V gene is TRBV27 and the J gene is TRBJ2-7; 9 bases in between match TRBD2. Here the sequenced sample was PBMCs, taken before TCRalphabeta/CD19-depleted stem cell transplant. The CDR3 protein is CASSLSGTSFYEQYF. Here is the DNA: TGTGCCAGCAGTTTATCCGGGACTAGCTTTTACGAGCAGTACTTC.